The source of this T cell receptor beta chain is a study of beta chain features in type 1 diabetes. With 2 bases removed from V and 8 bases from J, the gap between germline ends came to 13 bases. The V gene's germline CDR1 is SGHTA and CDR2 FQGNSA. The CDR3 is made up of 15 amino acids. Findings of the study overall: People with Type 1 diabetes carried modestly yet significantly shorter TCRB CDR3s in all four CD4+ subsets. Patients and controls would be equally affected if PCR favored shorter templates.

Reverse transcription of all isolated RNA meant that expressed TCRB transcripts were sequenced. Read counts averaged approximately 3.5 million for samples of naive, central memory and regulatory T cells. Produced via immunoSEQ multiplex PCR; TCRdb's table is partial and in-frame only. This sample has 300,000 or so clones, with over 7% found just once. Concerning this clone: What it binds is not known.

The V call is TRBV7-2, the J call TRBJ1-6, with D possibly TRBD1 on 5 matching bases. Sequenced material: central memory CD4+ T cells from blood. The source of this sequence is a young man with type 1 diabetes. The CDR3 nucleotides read TGTGCCAGCAGCTTATCTCGGGGCGCGGATTCACCCCTCCACTTT. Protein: CASSLSRGADSPLHF.